Each of the 9 T cell receptor beta chains below was sequenced from the same sample in a study of T cells in Graves' hyperthyroidism and ophthalmopathy. RNA transcripts provided the source from which TCR beta CDR3 regions were amplified. A first-round RT-PCR of the TCR CDR3 used the HTBI primer set. TCRdb passed the multiplex PCR reads through MiXCR, listing each CDR3 protein once. The sample shows roughly 250,000 distinct CDR3 sequences, roughly 15% of them seen only once. Specimen: blood. The origin of the receptors is a middle-aged woman with Graves' hyperthyroidism that later progressed to Graves' ophthalmopathy.

With respect to this clonotype: Given a much more abundant clone one base away, this may be a read error. The rearrangement joins TRBV4-1 to TRBJ2-4, with D possibly being TRBD1 (5 bases). The CDR3 loop spans 13 amino acids. Germline V gene sequence: CDR1 MGHRA, CDR2 YSYEKL. The CDR3 is CASIQTTGDIQYF. CDR3 bases: TGCGCCAGCATCCAAACCACAGGAGACATTCAGTACTTC.

This clonotype was found many times. V is TRBV7-9 and J is TRBJ1-5; no clear D gene. The CDR3 has 14 amino acids. The germline V and J ends were trimmed by 5 bases and 4 bases, with 12 bases remaining between them. Germline V gives CDR1 SEHNR, CDR2 FQNEAQ (reference sequence). The CDR3 is CASSKSPGNQPQHF. The DNA of the CDR3 is TGTGCCAGCAGCAAATCCCCAGGAAATCAGCCCCAGCATTTT.

The table lists this clonotype with many counts. The rearrangement links TRBV24-1 to TRBJ2-1, with a tentative D call TRBD1 (6 bases). Per the germline V gene, CDR1 is KGHDR and CDR2 is SFDVKD. Trimming cost V 2 bases and J 4 bases, with 14 bases left between them. This CDR3 is built from 16 residues. CDR3 coding DNA: TGTGCCACCAGTGATTACGGGACGGGGACATACAATGAGCAGTTCTTC. Encoded protein: CATSDYGTGTYNEQFF.

This clonotype has a handful of counts. One end of the junction varies from germline; a read error may be responsible. The CDR3 is CASSSYPAGGPYNEQSF. As DNA, the CDR3 is TGTGCCAGCAGCTCATACCCCGCGGGAGGACCCTACAATGAGCAGTCCTTC. The chain links TRBV7-2 to TRBJ2-1; 8 bases are a match to TRBD2. The V gene's germline CDR1 is SGHTA and CDR2 FQGNSA. CDR3 length equals 17 residues.

Ten or more counts support this clonotype. The genes are TRBV14 and TRBJ2-1; D not resolved. The CDR3 is made up of 12 amino acids. Germline lookup yields CDR1 SGHDN and CDR2 FVKESK. Trimming pared 3 bases from V and 6 bases from J, leaving 6 bases between. Written as DNA, the CDR3 is TGTGCCAGCAGCCATTACAGCAATGAGCAGTTCTTC. Translated, it gives CASSHYSNEQFF.

This clonotype was counted ten times or more. The chain employs TRBV20-1 and TRBJ2-7; possible D gene TRBD2, 6 bases. Germline lookup yields CDR1 DFQATT and CDR2 SNEGSKA (reference sequence). The CDR3 covers 15 residues. The germline V and J ends were trimmed by 6 bases and 4 bases, with 22 bases remaining between them. Here the CDR3 DNA reads TGCAGTGCCCCTACCGAGGCGGGGCTACCGTACGAGCAGTACTTC. The encoded protein is CSAPTEAGLPYEQYF.

This rearrangement joins TRBV12-3 or TRBV12-4 to TRBJ2-1, with 10 bases identical to TRBD2. The length of the CDR3 is 16 residues. Germline trimming cut 1 base from V and 7 bases from J; bases unmatched to any gene: 7. CDR3 protein: CASSLVSGRPRNEQFF. CDR3 DNA sequence: TGTGCCAGCAGTTTAGTTAGCGGGAGGCCTCGGAATGAGCAGTTCTTC.

This clonotype was detected many times. This chain links TRBV5-1 with TRBJ1-2; D may be TRBD1 (6 bases). CDR3 length equals 13 residues. CDR1 and CDR2 (germline): SGHRS, YFSETQ. The germline V and J ends were trimmed by 0 bases and 8 bases, with 11 bases remaining between them. CDR3 sequence (DNA): TGCGCCAGCAGCTTGGGTACAGGGCACGGCTACACCTTC. Amino acids: CASSLGTGHGYTF.

Comment on this clonotype: A much larger clone differs from this one at a single base, so this may be a read error. V gene TRBV13 combines with J gene TRBJ2-7; 8 bases map to TRBD1. CDR1 and CDR2 (germline): PRHDT, FYEKMQ (reference sequence). Losses at the gene ends were 1 base for V and 3 bases for J; bases not matched to a gene: 11. This CDR3 contains 17 residues. This CDR3 is CASSLVPLRDRSYEQYF. The CDR3 DNA reads as TGTGCCAGCAGCTTAGTCCCACTGCGGGACAGGAGCTACGAGCAGTACTTC. Using reference TRBV13 and TRBJ2-7 for the parts outside the CDR3, the full variable domain is AAGVIQSPRHLIKEKRETATLKCYPIPRHDTVYWYQQGPGQDPQFLISFYEKMQSDKGSIPDRFSAQQFSDYHSELNMSSLELGDSALYFCASSLVPLRDRSYEQYFGPGTRLTVT.